These T cell receptor beta chains were read from a single sample in a study of cytomegalovirus exposure and HLA in healthy donors. Sequencing was performed with immunoSEQ multiplex PCR; in TCRdb, only in-frame clones are kept and a portion is missing. This table holds 130,000 or so clones, more than 60% found once. Sequences were obtained from PBMCs. These receptors all stem from a woman aged 40 to 49 in good health and CMV-seropositive. Both conserved end residues are part of each CDR3. A D gene is named only where the DNA matches it firmly. Rows give clone size only sometimes, using once, few, many, or a class for an expanded clone.

TRBV30,TRBJ2-1,-,-,TGTGCCTGGAATAGAGAGACAGCGAAAAACAATGAGCAGTTCTTC,CAWNRETAKNNEQFF
TRBV30,TRBJ1-2,-,-,TGTGCCTGGATCAAAGGGGCCAGGGTAGACGGCTACACCTTC,CAWIKGARVDGYTF
TRBV5-1,TRBJ1-6,-,-,TGCGCCAGCAGCTTGGCCCCCACCGGGACAAATAATTCACCCCTCCACTTT,CASSLAPTGTNNSPLHF
TRBV2,TRBJ2-3,-,-,TGTGCCAGCAGTGAAAACTCCTATTCTAGCACAGATACGCAGTATTTT,CASSENSYSSTDTQYF
TRBV7-9,TRBJ1-4,-,TRBD1,TGTGCCAGCAGCCTACGGACAGGGGGCGCGGGAGCTAATGAAAAACTGTTTTTT,CASSLRTGGAGANEKLFF
TRBV10-3,TRBJ1-1,-,-,TGTGCCATCAGCGCAGGGGCTGGGGAAGCTTTCTTT,CAISAGAGEAFF
TRBV7-9,TRBJ2-2,-,TRBD2,TGTGCCAGCAGCTTAGGACTAGCGGGAGACACCGGGGAGCTGTTTTTT,CASSLGLAGDTGELFF
TRBV28,TRBJ1-6,once,-,TGTGCCAGCAGTTTAATTCAAAAGGAGTCACCCCTCCACTTT,CASSLIQKESPLHF
TRBV5-4,TRBJ1-2,-,TRBD1,TGTGCCAGCAGCTTGACGGGACAGGGGGTAAACTATGGCTACACCTTC,CASSLTGQGVNYGYTF
TRBV30,TRBJ1-1,few,-,TGTGCCTGGAGTGCCGGCCACAGGGTCCCCCTCCAGGTGGGGGCTTTCTTT,CAWSAGHRVPLQVGAFF
TRBV5-4,TRBJ1-1,-,-,TGTGCCAGCAGCCCCCGAGTGAAGAAAACTGAAGCTTTCTTT,CASSPRVKKTEAFF
TRBV6-6,TRBJ2-1,-,TRBD2,TGTGCCAGCAGTCCAACTAGCGGGAGGGCTCATAATGAGCAGTTCTTC,CASSPTSGRAHNEQFF
TRBV7-2,TRBJ2-1,once,-,TGTGCCAGCAGCCCCCCCGGGGACACAAAGGAGTTCTTC,CASSPPGDTKEFF
TRBV11-2,TRBJ2-1,-,TRBD2,TGTGCCAGCAGCTTAGATCTAACTACAGCGGGAGGGGGGGGGAATGAGCAGTTCTTC,CASSLDLTTAGGGGNEQFF
TRBV5-1,TRBJ1-2,-,TRBD1,TGCGCCAGCAGCTCCAATCACAGGGGTTCCTGTGGCTACACCTTC,CASSSNHRGSCGYTF
TRBV6-1,TRBJ2-5,-,-,TGTGCCAGCAGTGATCAGGGATCGTACCAAGAGACCCAGTACTTC,CASSDQGSYQETQYF
TRBV6-6,TRBJ2-7,-,TRBD1,TGTGCCACAGCCCGGGACAGAGCCTACGAGCAGTACTTC,CATARDRAYEQYF
TRBV4-2,TRBJ2-3,-,TRBD2,TGTGCCAGCAGCCCCAACACGGGGAGGGGTGATACGCAGTATTTT,CASSPNTGRGDTQYF
TRBV4-2,TRBJ1-1,-,TRBD1,TGTGCCAGCAGCCGTAAGGGTGAGGGGGCCCAAGCTTTCTTT,CASSRKGEGAQAFF
TRBV28,TRBJ1-1,-,-,TGTGCCAGTCGGGGACACCCCCTTGACACTGAAGCTTTCTTT,CASRGHPLDTEAFF
TRBV7-9,TRBJ2-7,-,TRBD1,TGTGCCAGCAGTCAGGGGGTCTACGAGCAGTACTTC,CASSQGVYEQYF
TRBV4-3,TRBJ1-2,-,-,TGCGCCAGCAGCCAAGACCGGTCTAACTATGGCTACACCTTC,CASSQDRSNYGYTF
TRBV29-1,TRBJ2-7,-,-,TGCAGCGTTGTGGGCCAACCGGGGTCCTACGAGCAGTACTTC,CSVVGQPGSYEQYF
TRBV11-3,TRBJ2-5,-,TRBD2,TGTGCCAGCAGCTCAGGACTAGCGGGACAAGAGACCCAGTACTTC,CASSSGLAGQETQYF
TRBV18,TRBJ2-1,-,TRBD1,TGTGCCAGCTCGGCCGGACAGGGGGTGGGGAATGAGCAGTTCTTC,CASSAGQGVGNEQFF
TRBV6-5,TRBJ1-1,few,TRBD1,TGTGCCAGCAGTTACCCAGTTGACAGGGGTACTGAAGCTTTCTTT,CASSYPVDRGTEAFF
TRBV28,TRBJ1-2,few,-,TGTGCCAGCGGGCATTTTGGCTACACCTTC,CASGHFGYTF
TRBV6-5,TRBJ1-1,-,-,TGTGCCAGCAGGAGAGGCACTGAAGCTTTCTTT,CASRRGTEAFF
TRBV9,TRBJ2-4,-,-,TGTGCCAGCAGCGCCGGGGTGGTCGGGGTGGCCAAAAACATTCAGTACTTC,CASSAGVVGVAKNIQYF
TRBV5-4,TRBJ2-6,-,-,TGTGCCAGCAGCCCCAAGGGGAGGGGGAGCGTCTCTGGGGCCAACGTCCTGACTTTC,CASSPKGRGSVSGANVLTF
TRBV2,TRBJ2-4,-,TRBD2,TGTGCCGGGGGACTAGCGGAAGCCAAAAACATTCAGTACTTC,CAGGLAEAKNIQYF
TRBV5-1,TRBJ2-7,-,TRBD1,TGCGCCAGCGGGCAGGGGGCCTACGAGCAGTACTTC,CASGQGAYEQYF
TRBV5-6,TRBJ2-2,few,TRBD1,TGTGCCAGCAGTCTCGGGACAGGGCGCACCGGGGAGCTGTTTTTT,CASSLGTGRTGELFF
TRBV7-2,TRBJ2-2,once,-,TGTGCCAGCAGCTCCAGGTGGGGGCGCACCGGGGAGCTGTTTTTT,CASSSRWGRTGELFF
TRBV7-9,TRBJ2-1,-,TRBD1,TGTGCCAGCAGTACGGACAGGCCCCATCGGTTCTTC,CASSTDRPHRFF
TRBV30,TRBJ1-5,-,TRBD1,TGTGCCTGGAGTGGAACAGGGGGCGCGTATTTGAGCAATCAGCCCCAGCATTTT,CAWSGTGGAYLSNQPQHF
TRBV5-4,TRBJ1-1,-,-,TGTGCCAGCAGCTTGTATAGAAACACTGAAGCTTTCTTT,CASSLYRNTEAFF
TRBV5-1,TRBJ1-1,-,TRBD1,TGCGCCAGCAGCTTGGTCCTTTTACAGGGGGCGAACACTGAAGCTTTCTTT,CASSLVLLQGANTEAFF